This T cell receptor beta chain appears in the sequencing data of a study of blood T cell repertoires in COVID-19. This clone was seen once. Libraries were prepared by immunoSEQ multiplex PCR; TCRdb keeps only in-frame clonotypes and omits some of them. Of about 98,000 clones listed, roughly 86% are singletons. What was sequenced was peripheral blood. The sequence came from a middle-aged man with acute or convalescent COVID-19.

The CDR3 DNA is TGTGCTAGTGGTTTCAGGGAACGGAACACTGAAGCTTTCTTT. This encodes CASGFRERNTEAFF. The rearrangement uses TRBV12-5 and TRBJ1-1; weak D call: TRBD1 (5 bases). The CDR3 covers 14 residues. Trimming removed 3 bases at V and 1 base at J, with 9 bases between. Germline-derived CDR1 and CDR2 are LGHNT and FRNRAP.